The 8 T cell receptor beta chains below come from one sample, sequenced in a study of naive and memory T cell subsets. Four PCR rounds used nested alpha and beta constant region primers plus the SP2 primer. TCRdb passed the UMI-ligation and nested PCR reads through MiXCR, listing each CDR3 protein once. The data hold about 24,000 distinct CDR3 sequences, with approximately 5.7% observed a single time. Treatment given: skin biopsy from PPD injection site in Mantoux-positive individual. The library had UMIs added by 3' ligation of an oligonucleotide to TCR cDNA. The sample was skin, taken from a tuberculin skin test site. Receptors originate from an adult in good health.

This clonotype was seen repeatedly, ten times or more. The rearrangement joins TRBV30 to TRBJ2-1; TRBD2 is a possible D gene (6 bases). V dropped 2 bases and J dropped 7 bases, with 18 bases sitting between them. CDR3 size: 15 residues. Germline CDR1 reads GTSNPN; CDR2 reads SVGIG (reference sequence). The CDR3 sequence is CAWSRTAGRRNEQFF. The CDR3 region has the DNA TGTGCCTGGAGTCGTACGGCGGGAAGGAGGAATGAGCAGTTCTTC.

This clonotype ranks as medium-sized. V gene TRBV12-3 or TRBV12-4 combines with J gene TRBJ2-7; unclear D gene. The germline V and J ends were trimmed by 4 bases and 3 bases, with 4 bases remaining between them. This CDR3 is 11 amino acids long. The DNA for the CDR3 is TGTGCCAGCAGTTCCCTCTACGAGCAGTACTTC. The encoded protein is CASSSLYEQYF.

This clonotype was detected only once. The CDR3 DNA sequence: TGTGCCACCAGCAGAGATCTACTAGGGAACACTGAAGCTTTCTTT. It yields the protein CATSRDLLGNTEAFF. The chain has TRBV15 and TRBJ1-1; D call uncertain. Germline CDR1 is LNHNV and CDR2 is YYDKDF (reference sequence). With 0 bases removed from V and 1 base from J, the gap between germline ends came to 9 bases. CDR3 length: 15 amino acids. The full variable domain, its missing parts supplied by reference TRBV15 and TRBJ1-1, is DAMVIQNPRYQVTQFGKPVTLSCSQTLNHNVMYWYQQKSSQAPKLLFHYYDKDFNNEADTPDNFQSRRPNTSFCFLDIRSPGLGDTAMYLCATSRDLLGNTEAFFGQGTRLTVV.

This clonotype was seen ten or more times. The rearrangement links TRBV7-2 to TRBJ2-1, with TRBD2 matching over 9 bases. The V gene end was trimmed by 0 bases and the J gene end by 4 bases; junction bases not matched to a gene: 4. CDR1 and CDR2 from the germline V gene are SGHTA and FQGNSA. This CDR3 is built from 16 residues. Written as DNA, the CDR3 is TGTGCCAGCAGCTTAGCGACTAGCGGTACATACAATGAGCAGTTCTTC. Translated, it gives CASSLATSGTYNEQFF.

This clonotype showed up just a few times. The chain is built from TRBV2 and TRBJ2-1, with TRBD2 as a possible D gene (5 bases). This CDR3 has 14 residues. Per germline, CDR1 SNHLY and CDR2 FYNNEI. Trimming removed 6 bases at V and 3 bases at J, with 12 bases between. Here the CDR3 reads CASRVTSVYNEQFF. The CDR3 DNA sequence: TGTGCCAGCAGGGTCACTAGTGTCTACAATGAGCAGTTCTTC.

This clonotype was detected many times. J is TRBJ2-1 and V is TRBV12-5; D might be TRBD2 (7 bases). CDR3 length: 13 residues. The V and J ends lost 7 bases and 9 bases respectively, with 16 bases between them. Germline CDR1 and CDR2: LGHNT and FRNRAP. Written as DNA, the CDR3 is TGTGCTAGTGAAGGGGGGGCGGTCGGTGAGCAGTTCTTC. This encodes CASEGGAVGEQFF.

This chain links TRBV5-4 with TRBJ2-5; 11 bases agree with TRBD2. CDR3 size: 19 residues. The V segment lost 2 bases and the J segment 1 base; nucleotides outside the gene matches: 13. Germline-derived CDR1 and CDR2 are SGHNT and YYREEE (reference sequence). Here the CDR3 reads CASSFPISSGRTSQETQYF. The CDR3 DNA reads as TGTGCCAGCAGCTTTCCCATTTCTAGCGGGAGGACTTCCCAAGAGACCCAGTACTTC.

In this sample, this clonotype turned up many times. The chain is built from TRBV30 and TRBJ2-1, with 7 bases matching TRBD2. The CDR3 extends over 15 amino acids. The junction had 13 bases not matched to a gene; V was cut back by 3 bases and J by 8 bases. Germline-derived CDR1 and CDR2 are GTSNPN and SVGIG (reference sequence). In DNA, the CDR3 is TGTGCCTGGAGAAAGGGCGGCGGGAGTTTCCATGAGCAGTTCTTC. Translation gives CAWRKGGGSFHEQFF.